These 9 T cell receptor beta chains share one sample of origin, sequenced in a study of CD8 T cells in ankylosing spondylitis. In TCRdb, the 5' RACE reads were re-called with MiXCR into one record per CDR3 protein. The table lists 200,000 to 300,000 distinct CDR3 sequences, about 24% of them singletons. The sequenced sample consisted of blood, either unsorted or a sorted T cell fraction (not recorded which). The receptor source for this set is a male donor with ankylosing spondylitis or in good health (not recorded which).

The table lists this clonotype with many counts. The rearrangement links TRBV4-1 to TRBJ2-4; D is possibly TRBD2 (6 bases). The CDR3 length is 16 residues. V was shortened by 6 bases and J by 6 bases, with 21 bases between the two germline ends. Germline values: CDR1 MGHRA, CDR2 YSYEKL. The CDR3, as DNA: TGCGCCAGCAGTCCTTCCGGGAGTTCACCCAGAAACATTCAGTACTTC. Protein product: CASSPSGSSPRNIQYF.

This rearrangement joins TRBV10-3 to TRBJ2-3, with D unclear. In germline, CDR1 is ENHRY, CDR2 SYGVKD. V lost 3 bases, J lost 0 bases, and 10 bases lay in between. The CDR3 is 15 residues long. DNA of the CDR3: TGTGCCATCAGTGAATCAGAGATTAGCACAGATACGCAGTATTTT. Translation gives CAISESEISTDTQYF.

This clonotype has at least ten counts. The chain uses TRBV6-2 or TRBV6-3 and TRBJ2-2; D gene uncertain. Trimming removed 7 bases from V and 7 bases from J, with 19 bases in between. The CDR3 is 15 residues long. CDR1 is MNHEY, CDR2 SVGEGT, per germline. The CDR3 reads CASIHRTVDGGELFF. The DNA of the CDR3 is TGTGCCAGCATACATAGGACGGTAGACGGCGGGGAGCTGTTTTTT.

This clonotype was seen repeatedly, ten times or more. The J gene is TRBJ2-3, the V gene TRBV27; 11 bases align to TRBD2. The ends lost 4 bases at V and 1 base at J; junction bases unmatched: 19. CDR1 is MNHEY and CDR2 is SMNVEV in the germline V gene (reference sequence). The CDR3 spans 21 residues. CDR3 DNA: TGTGCCAGCAGTTACGGTGCTAGCGGGGGGCCCGGCCGCCGTGGCACAGATACGCAGTATTTT. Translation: CASSYGASGGPGRRGTDTQYF.

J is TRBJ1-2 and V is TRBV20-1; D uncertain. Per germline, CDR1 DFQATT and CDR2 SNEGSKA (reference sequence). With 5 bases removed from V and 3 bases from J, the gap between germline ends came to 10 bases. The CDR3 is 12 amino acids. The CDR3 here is CSAWTADYGYTF. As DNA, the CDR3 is TGCAGTGCTTGGACGGCGGACTATGGCTACACCTTC.

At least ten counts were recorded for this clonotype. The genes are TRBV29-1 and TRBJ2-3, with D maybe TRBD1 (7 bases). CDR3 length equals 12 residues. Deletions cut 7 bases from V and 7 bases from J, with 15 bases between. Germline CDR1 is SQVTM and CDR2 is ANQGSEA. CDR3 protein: CSDSAGGHTQYF. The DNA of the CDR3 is TGCAGCGACTCGGCAGGGGGGCATACGCAGTATTTT.

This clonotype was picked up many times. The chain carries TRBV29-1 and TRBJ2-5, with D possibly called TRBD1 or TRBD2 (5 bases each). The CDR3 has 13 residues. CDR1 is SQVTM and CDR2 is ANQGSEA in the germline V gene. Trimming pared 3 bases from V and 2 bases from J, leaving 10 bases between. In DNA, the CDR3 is TGCAGCGTTGACCGACAGCGGCAAGAGACCCAGTACTTC. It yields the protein CSVDRQRQETQYF. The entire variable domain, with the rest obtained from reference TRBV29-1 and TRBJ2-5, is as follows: SAVISQKPSRDICQRGTSLTIQCQVDSQVTMMFWYRQQPGQSLTLIATANQGSEATYESGFVIDKFPISRPNLTFSTLTVSNMSPEDSSIYLCSVDRQRQETQYFGPGTRLLVL.

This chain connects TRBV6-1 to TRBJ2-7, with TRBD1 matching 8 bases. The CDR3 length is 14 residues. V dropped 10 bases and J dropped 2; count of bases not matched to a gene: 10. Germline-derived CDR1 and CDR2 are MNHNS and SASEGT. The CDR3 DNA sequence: TGTGCCACCCACGGCAGGGGGCTCACCTACGAGCAGTACTTC. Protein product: CATHGRGLTYEQYF.

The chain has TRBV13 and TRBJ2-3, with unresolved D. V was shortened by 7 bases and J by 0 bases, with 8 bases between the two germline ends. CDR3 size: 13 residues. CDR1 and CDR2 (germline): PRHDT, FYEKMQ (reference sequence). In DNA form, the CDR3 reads TGTGCCAGCACCAAGGATAGCACAGATACGCAGTATTTT. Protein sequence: CASTKDSTDTQYF.